The 4 T cell receptor beta chains in this list originate from one sample, sequenced in a study of shared clonotypes between healthy human individuals. Naive CD8 cells lacked CD45RO and underwent positive selection for CCR7, leaving out terminally differentiated effector memory CD45RA+ cells. Clones were sequenced by immunoSEQ multiplex PCR, and TCRdb holds only the in-frame ones, with some missing. The table records roughly 2,000,000 clones, less than 95% of them present only once. The specimen sequenced was naive CD8+ T cells sorted from blood. These TCRs come from a man between 18 and 29 years old in good health.

The count of this clone is one. Other nucleotide sequences in the sample specify the same CDR3. V and J are TRBV27 and TRBJ2-5; maybe TRBD2 (6 bases). The CDR3 has 14 amino acids. V was shortened by 1 base and J by 3 bases, with 9 bases between the two germline ends. CDR1 MNHEY and CDR2 SMNVEV come from the germline V gene (reference sequence). CDR3 amino acids: CASSLLGGEETQYF. CDR3 bases: TGTGCCAGCAGTTTATTGGGGGGAGAAGAGACCCAGTACTTC.

This clone has a single count. This chain connects TRBV27 to TRBJ2-7; 7 bases are a match to TRBD1. The V gene's germline CDR1 is MNHEY and CDR2 SMNVEV (reference sequence). The V and J ends lost 6 bases and 5 bases, in that order; junction bases with no gene match: 10. This CDR3 spans 14 amino acids. As DNA, the CDR3 is TGTGCCAGCAGCTGGACAGGTCCGGGGAACGAGCAGTACTTC. Translated: CASSWTGPGNEQYF.

The chain carries TRBV19 and TRBJ2-1; D gene unclear. The CDR3 spans 15 residues. Between the trimmed V and J ends, which lost 0 bases and 7 bases, there was a span of 13 bases. CDR1 is LNHDA and CDR2 is SQIVND in the germline V gene (reference sequence). The CDR3 DNA follows: TGTGCCAGTAGTATAGACCTCCCGACTTGGAATGAGCAGTTCTTC. Its translation: CASSIDLPTWNEQFF.

The chain joins TRBV7-9 to TRBJ1-4; a possible D gene is TRBD1 (5 bases). The CDR3 is 13 amino acids. V was cut by 10 bases and J by 6 bases, with 15 bases left in between. The germline CDR1 and CDR2 sequences are SEHNR and FQNEAQ (reference sequence). CDR3 sequence reads: CAIGLGVDEKLFF. The DNA of the CDR3 is TGTGCCATAGGTCTGGGGGTGGATGAAAAACTGTTTTTT.